These 18 T cell receptor beta chains share one sample of origin, sequenced in a study of cytomegalovirus exposure and HLA in healthy donors. PCR employed 60 Vbeta and 13 Jbeta primers. TCRdb keeps only in-frame clones here, not all; method: immunoSEQ multiplex PCR. The sample has roughly 100,000 clones, approximately 73% seen once. The sequencing sample was made of PBMCs. These TCRs come from a woman in her late teens or twenties in good health and CMV-seropositive.

CDR3 sequence (DNA): TGTGCCAGCAGTGAATGGAGGGGCGGGGACCAAGGAGATACGCAGTATTTT. This codes for CASSEWRGGDQGDTQYF. The chain couples TRBV6-1 to TRBJ2-3, with a weak D call TRBD2 (6 bases). V lost 2 bases and J lost 5, with 20 bases in between. The CDR3 is 17 amino acids. Per the germline V gene, CDR1 is MNHNS and CDR2 is SASEGT.

The chain couples TRBV6-5 to TRBJ2-5; D remains ambiguous. V lost 5 bases, J lost 1 base, and 14 bases lay in between. Germline V gene lookup returns CDR1 MNHEY and CDR2 SVGAGI. CDR3 length equals 15 residues. CDR3 nucleotides: TGTGCCAGCAGTCGCCTTACGAGGCCCCAAGAGACCCAGTACTTC. Protein sequence: CASSRLTRPQETQYF.

This chain connects TRBV6-6 to TRBJ2-4; 9 bases are shared with TRBD1. The junction had 2 bases not matched to a gene; V was cut back by 4 bases and J by 7 bases. Germline lookup yields CDR1 MNHNY and CDR2 SVGAGI (reference sequence). The CDR3 extends over 13 amino acids. This chain's CDR3 is CASSLTGGNIQYF. The CDR3 DNA reads as TGTGCCAGCAGTTTGACAGGGGGGAACATTCAGTACTTC.

V usage is TRBV27 and J usage is TRBJ1-5, with 9 bases identical to TRBD1. Looked up from germline, CDR1 is MNHEY and CDR2 is SMNVEV (reference sequence). This CDR3 has 16 amino acids. The ends lost 6 bases at V and 0 bases at J; junction bases unmatched: 6. This CDR3 is CASRNRGQGSNQPQHF. In DNA form, the CDR3 reads TGTGCCAGCAGGAACCGGGGACAGGGTAGCAATCAGCCCCAGCATTTT.

The CDR3 loop is CSVALYEDNEQFF. Here the CDR3 DNA reads TGCAGCGTTGCCTTGTATGAGGACAATGAGCAGTTCTTC. The chain couples TRBV29-1 to TRBJ2-1; D remains ambiguous. CDR3 length: 13 residues. Trimming removed 4 bases at V and 5 bases at J, with 12 bases between. The germline V gene encodes CDR1 SQVTM and CDR2 ANQGSEA.

The J gene is TRBJ1-5, the V gene TRBV27; weak D call: TRBD1 (5 bases). V lost 4 bases to trimming and J lost 4 bases, with 14 bases between them. The CDR3 is 15 amino acids. Germline CDR1 MNHEY, CDR2 SMNVEV (reference sequence). The CDR3: CASSSPGWKNQPQHF. The CDR3 DNA reads as TGTGCCAGCAGTTCTCCAGGGTGGAAAAATCAGCCCCAGCATTTT.

In this sample, this clone turned up a few times. In DNA form, the CDR3 reads TGTGCCAGCAGGGAGGGGTATAGCGGGAGGTATGAGCAGTTCTTC. Protein: CASREGYSGRYEQFF. The rearrangement links TRBV6-5 to TRBJ2-1; 10 bases are a match to TRBD2. After removal of 6 bases from V and 8 bases from J, the junction contained 10 bases not matched to a gene. The V gene's germline CDR1 is MNHEY and CDR2 SVGAGI. CDR3 length: 15 residues.

This chain joins TRBV7-6 and TRBJ2-6; D is possibly TRBD2 (5 bases). Germline V gene data show CDR1 as SGHVS and CDR2 as FNYEAQ. V lost 1 base to trimming and J lost 6 bases, with 13 bases between them. The CDR3 has 16 amino acids. The CDR3 nucleotides read TGTGCCAGCAGCTTAGTAGTACGGGAAATGGCCAACGTCCTGACTTTC. Encoded protein: CASSLVVREMANVLTF.

This clone was observed a handful of times. The V gene is TRBV5-1, the J gene TRBJ2-3, with 7 bases identical to TRBD2. The V gene end was trimmed by 4 bases and the J gene end by 4 bases; junction bases not matched to a gene: 3. CDR3 length: 13 amino acids. Germline loops: CDR1 SGHRS, CDR2 YFSETQ. CDR3 DNA sequence: TGCGCCAGCAGCAGGAGCGGGGCAGATACGCAGTATTTT. Translation gives CASSRSGADTQYF.

This clone was seen a few times. The chain is built from TRBV6-5 and TRBJ1-1; unclear D gene. CDR1 and CDR2 from the germline V gene are MNHEY and SVGAGI. The CDR3 is 14 residues long. The V and J ends lost 5 bases and 12 bases respectively, with 22 bases between them. In DNA form, the CDR3 reads TGTGCCAGCAGTGAACTAGGAGCACCGGTGGAAACTTTCTTT. Protein product: CASSELGAPVETFF.

V usage is TRBV7-2 and J usage is TRBJ1-2, with 7 positions matching TRBD1. Germline CDR1 is SGHTA and CDR2 is FQGNSA. With 5 bases clipped from V and 6 bases from J, the junction kept 18 bases outside the gene matches. The CDR3 sequence is 17 residues long. CDR3 amino acids: CASSRLGSEGGRNGYTF. CDR3 in DNA: TGTGCCAGCAGCCGCTTAGGTTCAGAAGGGGGCAGGAATGGCTACACCTTC. The full variable domain, its missing parts supplied by reference TRBV7-2 and TRBJ1-2, is GAGVSQSPSNKVTEKGKDVELRCDPISGHTALYWYRQSLGQGLEFLIYFQGNSAPDKSGLPSDRFSAERTGGSVSTLTIQRTQQEDSAVYLCASSRLGSEGGRNGYTFGSGTRLTVV.

The V call is TRBV28, the J call TRBJ1-2, with 8 bases identical to TRBD1. V trimming: 5 bases; J trimming: 7 bases; junction bases outside the gene matches: 12. Per germline, CDR1 MDHEN and CDR2 SYDVKM. This CDR3 has 15 amino acids. The CDR3 region is CASSPQGASAVGYTF. CDR3 DNA sequence: TGTGCCAGCAGTCCCCAGGGGGCGAGTGCAGTTGGCTACACCTTC.

The chain is built from TRBV25-1 and TRBJ2-3; no reliable D call. This CDR3 is 15 amino acids long. CDR1 is MGHDK and CDR2 is SYGVNS in the germline V gene. The V and J ends lost 3 bases and 0 bases respectively, with 10 bases between them. As DNA, the CDR3 is TGTGCCAGCAGTGAGTGGGCACCTAGCACAGATACGCAGTATTTT. Amino acids: CASSEWAPSTDTQYF. Full variable domain (remainder filled in from reference TRBV25-1 and TRBJ2-3): EADIYQTPRYLVIGTGKKITLECSQTMGHDKMYWYQQDPGMELHLIHYSYGVNSTEKGDLSSESTVSRIRTEHFPLTLESARPSHTSQYLCASSEWAPSTDTQYFGPGTRLTVL.

Here the CDR3 reads CASSSLWTGSSNEQFF. CDR3 DNA sequence: TGTGCCAGCAGCTCCCTGTGGACAGGGTCTAGCAATGAGCAGTTCTTC. The rearrangement uses TRBV7-9 and TRBJ2-1; TRBD1 aligns across 8 bases. Germline assignment: CDR1 SEHNR and CDR2 FQNEAQ (reference sequence). The ends lost 4 bases at V and 6 bases at J; junction bases unmatched: 11. This CDR3 has 16 amino acids. Using reference TRBV7-9 and TRBJ2-1 for the parts outside the CDR3, the full variable domain is DTGVSQNPRHKITKRGQNVTFRCDPISEHNRLYWYRQTLGQGPEFLTYFQNEAQLEKSRLLSDRFSAERPKGSFSTLEIQRTEQGDSAMYLCASSSLWTGSSNEQFFGPGTRLTVL.

The genes are TRBV18 and TRBJ1-1; D perhaps matches TRBD1 (5 bases). The CDR3 length is 15 residues. The germline V gene has CDR1 KGHSH and CDR2 LQKENI. Trimming left V 8 bases short and J 0 bases short, with 16 bases between. CDR3 sequence (DNA): TGTGCCAGCCCTGACAGTAATTTAATGAACACTGAAGCTTTCTTT. Its protein is CASPDSNLMNTEAFF.

The chain joins TRBV4-1 to TRBJ1-4; TRBD1 is a possible D gene (6 bases). The V end lost 2 bases, the J end lost 5 bases, and 12 bases lay between the germline ends. The CDR3 consists of 15 residues. Germline V gene sequence: CDR1 MGHRA, CDR2 YSYEKL. Here the CDR3 DNA reads TGCGCCAGCAGCCAACCCGCAGGGGTCAATGAAAAACTGTTTTTT. Protein product: CASSQPAGVNEKLFF.

This chain uses TRBV7-6 with TRBJ2-7; a possible D gene is TRBD2 (5 bases). The CDR3 length is 12 residues. CDR1 SGHVS and CDR2 FNYEAQ come from the germline V gene. V was shortened by 5 bases and J by 4 bases, with 9 bases between the two germline ends. The chain's CDR3 is CASSPGGYEQYF. In DNA form, the CDR3 reads TGTGCCAGCAGCCCCGGCGGGTACGAGCAGTACTTC. The variable domain in full, with the rest retrieved from reference TRBV7-6 and TRBJ2-7, is GAGVSQSPRYKVTKRGQDVALRCDPISGHVSLYWYRQALGQGPEFLTYFNYEAQQDKSGLPNDRFSAERPEGSISTLTIQRTEQRDSAMYRCASSPGGYEQYFGPGTRLTVT.

This clone was seen once. This chain connects TRBV7-8 to TRBJ1-2; TRBD1 agrees at 10 bases. Unmatched junction bases numbered 2, after V lost 0 bases and J lost 4 bases. CDR3 size: 15 residues. CDR1 is SGHVS and CDR2 is FQNEAQ in the germline V gene. The CDR3 nucleotides read TGTGCCAGCAGCTTAGCGACAGGGGGCGGCTATGGCTACACCTTC. It codes for CASSLATGGGYGYTF.